The sequence of this T cell receptor beta chain was determined in a study of vaccination effects on CD4 cells after COVID-19. This table comes from immunoSEQ multiplex PCR, and its TCRdb copy is limited to in-frame clones, with some not included. Of about 68,000 clones listed, about 80% are singletons. Details on this clone: Its antigen is not known.

From germline, CDR1 is MDHEN and CDR2 SYDVKM. This CDR3 region has 17 residues. V lost 5 bases to trimming and J lost 6 bases; unmatched junction nucleotides: 16. Study-wide findings and caveats: Cross-reactivity toward common cold coronaviruses was confined to only 1 of 255 vaccine-induced clones in healthy vaccinees. Clones that were induced by infection or by vaccine showed marked contraction late after vaccination.

Expansion with viral peptide pools was applied to antigen-specific CD4+ T cells by the ViraFEST assay prior to sequencing. Culture lasted over 9 days before CD4+ T cell isolation. All vaccine recipients tested negative for nucleocapsid antibodies and had never contracted SARS-CoV-2 infection. PBMC were cultured at under 2.5 million per well with roughly 9.7 IU/ml IL-2 and about 9.4 ug/ml peptides. Half-medium changes using IL-2 medium occurred on days 3 and 7. This rearrangement joins TRBV28 to TRBJ1-5, with 7 bases matching TRBD1. The source was CD4+ T cells from PBMCs cultured with SARS-CoV-2 spike peptides, collected before COVID-19 vaccination. This clonotype was obtained from a human donor who received a COVID-19 vaccine. In nucleotides, the CDR3 is TGTGCCAGCAGTGAACCACTGGGCAGGGGGAAGGGTCAGCCCCAGCATTTT. It yields the protein CASSEPLGRGKGQPQHF.